These 17 T cell receptor beta chains came from one sample sequenced in a study of tumor and adjacent non-tumor tissue in lung cancer. TCRbeta libraries were built with three rounds of nested PCR, modified from ARM-PCR. TCRdb analysed the multiplex PCR reads with MiXCR anew, one entry per CDR3 protein. The sample yields 60,000 to 90,000 distinct CDR3 sequences, more than 60% seen once. The template was RNA from unsorted bulk tissue. Sequencing was done on a sample of lung tumor tissue. The receptor set was obtained from a woman between 45 and 60 years old with non-small cell lung cancer.

This clonotype was seen many times. This chain connects TRBV19 to TRBJ2-6, with TRBD1 matching over 9 bases. In germline, CDR1 is LNHDA, CDR2 SQIVND (reference sequence). CDR3 size: 17 residues. The junction had 6 bases not matched to a gene; V was cut back by 5 bases and J by 1 base. The CDR3 here is CASSGDRAGSGANVLTF. The CDR3 coding sequence is TGTGCCAGTAGTGGGGACAGGGCGGGATCTGGGGCCAACGTCCTGACTTTC.

Comment on this clonotype: A read error may account for a junction end that differs from germline. The chain recombines TRBV7-9 with TRBJ1-1; no clear D. This CDR3 is built from 11 residues. Germline values: CDR1 SEHNR, CDR2 FQNEAQ (reference sequence). In DNA, the CDR3 is TGTGCCAGCAACTTAGTTCTACGAGCTTTCTTT. Its protein product is CASNLVLRAFF.

To note about this clonotype: Germline and junction disagree at one end, which may indicate a read error. The V and J genes are TRBV6-5 and TRBJ2-5; no clear D. This CDR3 is 13 amino acids long. Per the germline V gene, CDR1 is MNHEY and CDR2 is SVGAGI. CDR3 DNA sequence: TGTGGCAGCAGTTACGACATGGGATATACCCAGTACTTT. It specifies CGSSYDMGYTQYF.

Turning to this clonotype: One end of the junction fails to match germline, which may point to a read error. This sequence joins TRBV5-1 and TRBJ2-2; tentatively, D is TRBD1 (6 bases). Germline values: CDR1 SGHRS, CDR2 YFSETQ. CDR3 length: 16 amino acids. The CDR3 is CASSLALGANTGKLFF. DNA of the CDR3: TGCGCCAGTAGCTTGGCGCTGGGGGCGAACACCGGGAAGCTGTTTTTT. The entire variable domain, with the rest obtained from reference TRBV5-1 and TRBJ2-2, is as follows: KAGVTQTPRYLIKTRGQQVTLSCSPISGHRSVSWYQQTPGQGLQFLFEYFSETQRNKGNFPGRFSGRQFSNSRSEMNVSTLELGDSALYLCASSLALGANTGKLFFGEGSRLTVL.

This sequence joins TRBV11-2 and TRBJ2-7; D gene ambiguous. The germline gives CDR1 SGHAT, CDR2 FQNNGV. V lost 3 bases and J 6 bases, leaving 15 bases between the germline ends. CDR3 length equals 14 residues. The CDR3 reads CASSLSRNTSEQYF. CDR3 DNA: TGTGCCAGCAGCTTGAGCAGGAATACCAGCGAGCAGTACTTC.

This clonotype was counted ten times or more. The V gene is TRBV28, the J gene TRBJ2-4, with 13 bases aligning to TRBD2. Looked up from germline, CDR1 is MDHEN and CDR2 is SYDVKM. The CDR3 covers 16 residues. V lost 4 bases to trimming and J lost 6 bases; unmatched junction nucleotides: 6. CDR3 nucleotides: TGTGCCAGCAGTTCGACTAGCGGGAGGTTTGGAAACATTCAGTACTTC. Translation gives CASSSTSGRFGNIQYF. The variable domain in full, with the rest retrieved from reference TRBV28 and TRBJ2-4, is DVKVTQSSRYLVKRTGEKVFLECVQDMDHENMFWYRQDPGLGLRLIYFSYDVKMKEKGDIPEGYSVSREKKERFSLILESASTNQTSMYLCASSSTSGRFGNIQYFGAGTRLSVL.

Details on this clonotype: A much larger clone is a single base away; this may be a read error. The chain employs TRBV20-1 and TRBJ2-7, with D perhaps matching TRBD1 or TRBD2 (5 bases each). From germline, CDR1 is DFQATT and CDR2 SNEGSKA (reference sequence). The CDR3 has 12 residues. Here the CDR3 DNA reads TGCAGGGCCATATCGGGGCTTTTCGAGCAGTACTTC. Protein sequence: CRAISGLFEQYF.

This rearrangement joins TRBV11-2 to TRBJ1-5, with D uncertain. TRBJ2-3 matches the DNA end more closely, so the J call is doubtful. The CDR3 spans 15 residues. Germline V gene sequence: CDR1 SGHAT, CDR2 FQNNGV. The CDR3 here is CASSFDGLCNQPQYF. The CDR3 coding sequence is TGTGCCAGCAGCTTTGATGGATTGTGCAATCAGCCACAGTATTTT.

Worth noting for this clonotype: The missing conserved phenylalanine or tryptophan at the end of this CDR3 makes a read error likely. The rearrangement joins TRBV11-1 to TRBJ2-5; maybe TRBD2 (6 bases). V shed 4 bases and J shed 8 bases, with 17 bases lying between them. Germline CDR1 SGHAT, CDR2 FQDESV (reference sequence). There are 14 residues in the CDR3. CDR3: CASSSGEGVDTQYY. The DNA for the CDR3 is TGTGCCAGCAGCTCGGGAGAGGGCGTAGATACCCAGTACTAC.

This clonotype came up once. A read error may produce the germline difference seen at one junction end. The rearrangement links TRBV6-5 to TRBJ2-2; D is possibly TRBD1 or TRBD2 (6 bases each). This CDR3 is 16 amino acids long. Germline V gene sequence: CDR1 MNHEY, CDR2 SVGAGI. CDR3 nucleotide sequence: TGTACCAGCAGTTATCTGGGACAACCGAACACCGGGGGGCTGTTTTTT. It codes for CTSSYLGQPNTGGLFF.

As concerns this clonotype: The junction departs from the called germline gene at one end, perhaps through a read error. V gene TRBV11-2 combines with J gene TRBJ1-1, with unresolved D. The CDR3 has 17 residues. Germline V gene data show CDR1 as SGHAT and CDR2 as FQNNGV. The CDR3 reads CVSSLGGPKDMNTEAFF. In DNA form, the CDR3 reads TGTGTCAGCAGCTTAGGTGGGCCCAAAGATATGAACACTGAAGCTTTCTTT.

About this clonotype: This could be a read error, since a much larger clone is one nucleotide away. V gene TRBV11-1 combines with J gene TRBJ2-1; 7 positions match TRBD1. V lost 7 bases to trimming and J lost 6 bases; unmatched junction nucleotides: 9. From germline, CDR1 is SGHAT and CDR2 FQDESV (reference sequence). The length of the CDR3 is 14 residues. CDR3 amino acids: CASNHRGRINEQFF. CDR3 sequence (DNA): TGTGCCAGCAACCACAGGGGTCGGATCAATGAGCAGTTCTTC.

As regards this clonotype: One end of the junction does not line up with germline, which may come from a read error. The chain couples TRBV28 to TRBJ1-2, with D possibly TRBD1 on 5 matching bases. Germline V gene lookup returns CDR1 MDHEN and CDR2 SYDVKM. CDR3 length equals 17 residues. DNA for the CDR3: TGTGCCTGCAGCACTGCGTTGCTCGGGGGAGAAGACTATGGCTACACGTTC. Amino acids: CACSTALLGGEDYGYTF.

V usage is TRBV11-1 and J usage is TRBJ2-5; the match to TRBD1 covers 8 bases. V trimming: 5 bases; J trimming: 13 bases; junction bases outside the gene matches: 15. The CDR3 loop spans 14 amino acids. CDR1 and CDR2 from the germline V gene are SGHAT and FQDESV (reference sequence). The chain's CDR3 is CASSPGQGVETRYF. CDR3 nucleotide sequence: TGTGCCAGCAGCCCCGGACAGGGCGTAGAGACACGGTACTTC.

The chain's CDR3 is CASSHPGGNYEYTF. The CDR3 nucleotides read TGTGCCAGCAGCCATCCAGGGGGTAACTATGAGTACACCTTC. This rearrangement joins TRBV4-2 to TRBJ1-2, with 7 bases matching TRBD1. The CDR3 is 14 amino acids. J was trimmed by 11 bases and V by 3 bases; bases with no gene match: 12. Germline loops: CDR1 LGHNA, CDR2 YNFKEQ.

The chain employs TRBV6-2 or TRBV6-3 and TRBJ2-5; 11 bases line up with TRBD2. Losses at the gene ends were 8 bases for V and 11 bases for J; bases not matched to a gene: 16. Germline V gene lookup returns CDR1 MNHEY and CDR2 SVGEGT. The CDR3 sequence is 15 residues long. The CDR3: CASAPLAGVEATQYF. The CDR3 DNA reads TGTGCCAGCGCACCACTAGCGGGAGTAGAAGCGACTCAGTACTTC.

As to this clonotype: The conserved final phenylalanine or tryptophan is absent from the CDR3, which likely points to a read error. The chain has TRBV12-3 or TRBV12-4 and TRBJ1-1; 9 nucleotides align to TRBD1. The junction had 10 bases not matched to a gene; V was cut back by 5 bases and J by 3 bases. The CDR3 runs 16 residues. This chain's CDR3 is CASSNGQGIGYTEAFL. The DNA for the CDR3 is TGTGCCAGCAGTAACGGACAGGGGATAGGGTACACTGAAGCTTTCTTA.